This is a list of T cell receptor beta chains from one sample in a study of glioma-infiltrating T cells after dendritic cell vaccination. Method: immunoSEQ multiplex PCR; TCRdb's copy keeps in-frame clones and lacks some. The repertoire includes approximately 82,000 clones, 70% to 90% of them detected once, and approximately 2.9% sits in the top ten. Specimen: blood, collected before dendritic cell vaccination. The source of these receptors is a human donor with glioblastoma. The CDR3 runs from the conserved cysteine through the conserved F or W. The D gene is left open where the match is weak. Clone size appears in some rows only: once, few, many, or a class for an expanded clone.

D: TRBD1; size: -; length: 13; J: TRBJ1-4; V: TRBV7-6; DNA: TGTGCCAGCAGACAGGGGGAGAATGAAAAACTGTTTTTT; CDR3: CASRQGENEKLFF
D: TRBD1; size: once; length: 14; J: TRBJ2-7; V: TRBV27; DNA: TGTGCCAGCAACACCCGGGACAGGGCCCACGAGCAGTACTTC; CDR3: CASNTRDRAHEQYF
D: -; size: -; length: 13; J: TRBJ1-5; V: TRBV10-2; DNA: TGCGCCAGCACTGGCGCGGAGAATCAGCCCCAGCATTTT; CDR3: CASTGAENQPQHF
D: -; size: -; length: 13; J: TRBJ1-1; V: TRBV6-4; DNA: TGTGCCAGCAGTCAAGACAGGAACACTGAAGCTTTCTTT; CDR3: CASSQDRNTEAFF
D: -; size: -; length: 15; J: TRBJ1-1; V: TRBV14; DNA: TGTGCCAGCAGCCAAGATCTCAGGTCGAACACTGAAGCTTTCTTT; CDR3: CASSQDLRSNTEAFF
D: TRBD1; size: -; length: 16; J: TRBJ2-7; V: TRBV11-3; DNA: TGTGCCACCTCTCCCCGAGGGACAGTGGGGTCCTACGAGCAGTACTTC; CDR3: CATSPRGTVGSYEQYF
D: -; size: -; length: 14; J: TRBJ1-5; V: TRBV19; DNA: TGTGCCAGTAGTATAGGAAGGGGATATCAGCCCCAGCATTTT; CDR3: CASSIGRGYQPQHF
D: TRBD1; size: -; length: 16; J: TRBJ2-7; V: TRBV15; DNA: TGTGCCACCAGCCCCGAGGGGGCCCTAGTGTCCTACGAGCAGTACTTC; CDR3: CATSPEGALVSYEQYF
D: TRBD1; size: -; length: 14; J: TRBJ2-2; V: TRBV5-1; DNA: TGCGCCAGCAGCGAGGGACAGGGCTCCGGGGAGCTGTTTTTT; CDR3: CASSEGQGSGELFF
D: -; size: once; length: 14; J: TRBJ1-6; V: TRBV30; DNA: TGTGCCTGGAGTGAGAGCGCCTATAATTCACCCCTCCACTTT; CDR3: CAWSESAYNSPLHF
D: TRBD2; size: -; length: 11; J: TRBJ2-1; V: TRBV20-1; DNA: TGCAGTGCCGGGGGACTAGTTGATCAGTTCTTC; CDR3: CSAGGLVDQFF
D: -; size: -; length: 13; J: TRBJ1-1; V: TRBV11-2; DNA: TGTGCCAGCAGCTTACAAGGGGACACTGAAGCTTTCTTT; CDR3: CASSLQGDTEAFF